This T cell receptor (beta chain) came from a study of cytomegalovirus exposure and HLA in healthy donors. Looking at the study overall: Within the Caucasian-associated ancestry cluster were roughly 81% of the roughly 360 genotyped donors. General observations from the study: Testing in vitro showed three CMV-associated chains specific for CMV antigens. Most TCR sequences were uncommon, yet certain public TCRs appeared in many donors. It was assumed in the presence/absence analyses that sequencing depth was roughly uniform across donors.

A note on this clone: The antigen is undetermined.

The PCR contained 60 Vbeta and 13 Jbeta primers. The data were produced by immunoSEQ multiplex PCR, yet TCRdb's version contains in-frame clones alone and is incomplete. The data show under 200,000 clones, less than 90% seen once. This sequence originates from a man between 18 and 29 years old in good health and CMV-seronegative. The specimen sequenced was PBMCs.

The CDR3 loop reads CASSPIGTGRDERDPYEQYF. The CDR3 DNA sequence: TGTGCCAGCAGTCCCATCGGGACAGGGAGAGATGAACGGGACCCATACGAGCAGTACTTC. This chain joins TRBV28 and TRBJ2-7; 9 nucleotides align to TRBD1. Germline assignment: CDR1 MDHEN and CDR2 SYDVKM. The V gene end was trimmed by 5 bases and the J gene end by 4 bases; junction bases not matched to a gene: 24. The CDR3 sequence is 20 residues long.